This T cell receptor (beta chain) came from a study of cytomegalovirus exposure and HLA in healthy donors. Study-level information: From donors who were HLA-typed, an early data release held 75 million to 85 million unique TCRs.

Note on this clone: Its matching antigen is unknown.

Study-level results: Some V segments, including TRBV6-2 and TRBV6-3, were excluded as indistinguishable. Reported performance of the classifier showed diagnosis of cytomegalovirus status with high specificity and sensitivity.

The PCR contained 60 Vbeta and 13 Jbeta primers. Original analysis: Per a later analysis, the number of unique TCR beta chains was around 80 million, of which roughly 9.9 million were shared. The assay was immunoSEQ multiplex PCR, and TCRdb's table has in-frame clones only and misses some. The V and J calls and the clone size are those of that table, but D and trimming were determined from the DNA. The table records around 210,000 clones, 75% to 85% of them present only once. CDR1 is SGHRS and CDR2 is YFSETQ in the germline V gene. Trimming at V came to 2 bases and at J to 3 bases, leaving 1 base not matched to a gene. The length of the CDR3 is 14 residues.

This sequence originates from a woman aged 40 to 50 in good health and CMV-seronegative. The V call is TRBV5-1, the J call TRBJ2-3; 9 bases line up with TRBD1. The sample taken for sequencing was PBMCs. CDR3 sequence reads: CASSLQGATDTQYF. The DNA of the CDR3 is TGCGCCAGCAGCTTACAGGGGGCAACAGATACGCAGTATTTT.